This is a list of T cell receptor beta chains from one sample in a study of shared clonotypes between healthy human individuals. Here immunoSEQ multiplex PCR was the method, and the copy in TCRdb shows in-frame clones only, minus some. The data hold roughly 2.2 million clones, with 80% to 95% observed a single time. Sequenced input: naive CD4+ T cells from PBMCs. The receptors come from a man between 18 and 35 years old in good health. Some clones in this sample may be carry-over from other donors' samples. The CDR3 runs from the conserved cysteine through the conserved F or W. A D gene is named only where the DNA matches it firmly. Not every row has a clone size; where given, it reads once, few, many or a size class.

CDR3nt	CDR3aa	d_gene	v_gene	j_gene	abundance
TGTGCCAGCAGTACCGCCGGGACAGGGTTTGGAAACACCATATATTTT	CASSTAGTGFGNTIYF	TRBD1	TRBV28	TRBJ1-3	-
TGTGCCAGCGGGCCGGATGAAAAACTGTTTTTT	CASGPDEKLFF	-	TRBV28	TRBJ1-4	-
TGTGCCAGCAGTCCTACCCGGGACAGCTATGGCTACACCTTC	CASSPTRDSYGYTF	TRBD1	TRBV6-5	TRBJ1-2	-
TGTGCCAGCAGCCTAGCGGGAGGCACAGATACGCAGTATTTT	CASSLAGGTDTQYF	TRBD2	TRBV6-4	TRBJ2-3	once
TGTGCCAGCAGCTTGTTCTCAGGGACTAATGAAAAACTGTTTTTT	CASSLFSGTNEKLFF	-	TRBV5-6	TRBJ1-4	-
TGTGCCAGCAGCAAAGGGACTCGCTCCTACGAGCAGTACTTC	CASSKGTRSYEQYF	-	TRBV21-1	TRBJ2-7	-
TGCGCCACCTCCCTTGGGCAGGGATTCACCGGGGAGCTGTTTTTT	CATSLGQGFTGELFF	-	TRBV5-1	TRBJ2-2	once
TGTGCCAGTAGTAAAGCCGGGACTAGCGGGAGTCGGGAGCAGTACTTC	CASSKAGTSGSREQYF	TRBD2	TRBV19	TRBJ2-7	-
TGTGCCAGCAGCTCGGCTAGCGGGAGGGGAAACATTCAGTACTTC	CASSSASGRGNIQYF	TRBD2	TRBV7-2	TRBJ2-4	-
TGTGCCAGCACCGGCCCCCGGGCCGGTCCTTCCTACGAGCAGTACTTC	CASTGPRAGPSYEQYF	-	TRBV28	TRBJ2-7	-
TGTGCCAGCAGCGTAGCTATCGCGGGCGGCACAGATACGCAGTATTTT	CASSVAIAGGTDTQYF	-	TRBV9	TRBJ2-3	-
TGTGCCACCAGCAGAGCCCCCATGAATCAGCCCCAGCATTTT	CATSRAPMNQPQHF	-	TRBV15	TRBJ1-5	-
TGTGCCAGCTCACCACGGGAAGGGGGTGGAGAAAAACTGTTTTTT	CASSPREGGGEKLFF	-	TRBV18	TRBJ1-4	-
TGCGCCAGCAGCCAAGGGGGGGTGGCGGGCGCCTACGAGCAGTACTTC	CASSQGGVAGAYEQYF	-	TRBV4-1	TRBJ2-7	-
TGTGCCAGCAGCGTACAGACAGCGAACACTGAAGCTTTCTTT	CASSVQTANTEAFF	-	TRBV9	TRBJ1-1	once
TGTGCCAGCAAGGGGGCATCCGGCTACACCTTC	CASKGASGYTF	TRBD1	TRBV28	TRBJ1-2	-
TGTGCCAGCAAAGGCAGGGCCTTCCAAGAGACCCAGTACTTC	CASKGRAFQETQYF	-	TRBV2	TRBJ2-5	-
TGCAGCGTTTTGCAAGCGGGGCTTACCTACAATGAGCAGTTCTTC	CSVLQAGLTYNEQFF	TRBD2	TRBV29-1	TRBJ2-1	once
TGTGCCTGGAGTGCGGGACCCCTCACAGATACGCAGTATTTT	CAWSAGPLTDTQYF	-	TRBV30	TRBJ2-3	-
TGTGCCTGGAGTCCCGGTCGCGTGCTAGCGGGAGTTTCCTACGAGCAGTACTTC	CAWSPGRVLAGVSYEQYF	TRBD2	TRBV30	TRBJ2-7	-
TGTGCCAGCAGTTACCACTCTGAACGGGGGCAGTACTTC	CASSYHSERGQYF	-	TRBV6-5	TRBJ2-7	-
TGTGCCAGTAGTAATCCGGGACTAGGCTCCGGCGAGCAGTACTTC	CASSNPGLGSGEQYF	TRBD2	TRBV19	TRBJ2-7	-
TGTGCCAGTCATACAGGGGGCGCACGGGGCTACACCTTC	CASHTGGARGYTF	TRBD1	TRBV19	TRBJ1-2	few
TGTGCCAGCAGCGTTGGGGGGAATAGCAATCAGCCCCAGCATTTT	CASSVGGNSNQPQHF	-	TRBV9	TRBJ1-5	-
TGTGCCAGTAGTATTAACCCTTCGATCACAGATACGCAGTATTTT	CASSINPSITDTQYF	-	TRBV19	TRBJ2-3	-
TGTGCCAGCAGCTTAGGGACTAGCGGGAGAGATGGAGATACGCAGTATTTT	CASSLGTSGRDGDTQYF	TRBD2	TRBV7-3	TRBJ2-3	-
TGCGCCAGCTCCGGGGGGACTAGCGGGAAAAGCTCCTACAATGAGCAGTTCTTC	CASSGGTSGKSSYNEQFF	TRBD2	TRBV5-1	TRBJ2-1	-
TGTGCCAGCAGCTTTGGGACTAACTACGAGCAGTACTTC	CASSFGTNYEQYF	TRBD2	TRBV11-3	TRBJ2-7	-
TGTGCCAGCAGCCGACCTAATGAAAAACTGTTTTTT	CASSRPNEKLFF	-	TRBV7-6	TRBJ1-4	-
TGTGCCAGCTCACCAGTCGCGACGGATCATAGCAATCAGCCCCAGCATTTT	CASSPVATDHSNQPQHF	-	TRBV18	TRBJ1-5	-
TGTGCCACCAGCAGAGGAGGGACTGAAGCTTTCTTT	CATSRGGTEAFF	-	TRBV15	TRBJ1-1	-
TGTGCCAGCAGCCAAACGGTGGGGACTGAAGCTTTCTTT	CASSQTVGTEAFF	-	TRBV14	TRBJ1-1	-
TGTGCCAGCAGCTTAGGGCCTAGCGGGGTGACGAACACCGGGGAGCTGTTTTTT	CASSLGPSGVTNTGELFF	TRBD2	TRBV11-2	TRBJ2-2	-
TGCGCCAGCAGCCAACCCCGGGACTCTCCAATTCATACGCAGTATTTT	CASSQPRDSPIHTQYF	-	TRBV4-1	TRBJ2-3	-
TGTGCCAGCGTAGGACAGAGAAACAATCAGCCCCAGCATTTT	CASVGQRNNQPQHF	-	TRBV2	TRBJ1-5	few
TGTGCCAGCAGTTACGGCGGACTAGCTTACAATGAGCAGTTCTTC	CASSYGGLAYNEQFF	TRBD2	TRBV6-6	TRBJ2-1	once
TGTGCCAGCAGTTTTTTCCACAGGGGGTCCGGGGAGCTGTTTTTT	CASSFFHRGSGELFF	TRBD1	TRBV28	TRBJ2-2	-
TGCGCCAGCAGTGAACACAGGGGGCGATACGAGCAGTACTTC	CASSEHRGRYEQYF	TRBD1	TRBV10-1	TRBJ2-7	-
TGTGCCAGCAGCCGGGGACGCGCCCTCGGGGAGCTGTTTTTT	CASSRGRALGELFF	-	TRBV11-3	TRBJ2-2	-
TGTGCCATCAGGGCTAGCGGGAGGGCCTTAAATTTACACAATGAGCAGTTCTTC	CAIRASGRALNLHNEQFF	TRBD2	TRBV10-3	TRBJ2-1	-
TGTGCCAGCAGCTTATCGCCAACAGGGGGCCCATATGGCTACACCTTC	CASSLSPTGGPYGYTF	TRBD1	TRBV5-4	TRBJ1-2	-